These 20 T cell receptor beta chains were all obtained from the same sample, sequenced in a study of T cell responses to AZD1222 COVID-19 vaccine. Method: immunoSEQ multiplex PCR; TCRdb's copy keeps in-frame clones and lacks some. The data show roughly 100,000 clones, with 90% seen just once and approximately 25% held by the top ten. The specimen comprised peripheral blood, sampled on day 0 of AZD1222 vaccination. The source is an adult in good health.

J is TRBJ2-5 and V is TRBV4-2; D call uncertain. Between the trimmed V and J ends, which lost 4 bases and 9 bases, there was a span of 6 bases. The CDR3 extends over 10 amino acids. The germline CDR1 and CDR2 sequences are LGHNA and YNFKEQ. The CDR3 sequence: CASSRWAQYF. CDR3 bases: TGTGCCAGCAGCCGCTGGGCCCAGTACTTC.

The rearrangement joins TRBV11-2 to TRBJ1-1; 8 bases fit TRBD1. The CDR3 has 15 residues. V was pared by 4 bases and J by 4 bases, with 8 bases of the junction left unmatched. Germline assignment: CDR1 SGHAT and CDR2 FQNNGV. CDR3 nucleotides: TGTGCCAGCAGCTCGAGACAGGGGAGAGTCACTGAAGCTTTCTTT. Amino acids: CASSSRQGRVTEAFF.

The rearrangement uses TRBV5-4 and TRBJ1-3, with D perhaps TRBD1 (5 bases). Germline lookup yields CDR1 SGHNT and CDR2 YYREEE (reference sequence). V shed 4 bases and J shed 2 bases, with 16 bases lying between them. This CDR3 comprises 16 residues. CDR3 residues: CASSPREGHAGNTIYF. In nucleotides, the CDR3 is TGTGCCAGCAGCCCACGTGAGGGGCATGCTGGAAACACCATATATTTT. Together with reference TRBV5-4 and TRBJ1-3, the CDR3 gives the full variable domain: ETGVTQSPTHLIKTRGQQVTLRCSSQSGHNTVSWYQQALGQGPQFIFQYYREEENGRGNFPPRFSGLQFPNYSSELNVNALELDDSALYLCASSPREGHAGNTIYFGEGSWLTVV.

In DNA, the CDR3 is TGCGCCAGCAGCCAAGTTGGTGGACTAGTGGTCAATGAGCAGTTCTTC. Translated: CASSQVGGLVVNEQFF. The V and J genes are TRBV4-1 and TRBJ2-1; 7 bases are shared with TRBD2. V was pared by 1 base and J by 6 bases, with 9 bases of the junction left unmatched. This CDR3 has 16 residues. Germline V gene data show CDR1 as MGHRA and CDR2 as YSYEKL.

V is TRBV7-9 and J is TRBJ2-5; D perhaps matches TRBD1 (6 bases). This CDR3 contains 14 residues. The germline V gene has CDR1 SEHNR and CDR2 FQNEAQ (reference sequence). V gave up 7 bases and J gave up 0 bases, with 12 bases separating them. CDR3 DNA: TGTGCCAGCACCTCCGGACAGTACCAAGAGACCCAGTACTTC. Its protein product is CASTSGQYQETQYF.

The chain joins TRBV2 to TRBJ1-6; 8 bases are a match to TRBD1. Germline V gene data show CDR1 as SNHLY and CDR2 as FYNNEI. The V segment lost 5 bases and the J segment 9 bases; nucleotides outside the gene matches: 12. The CDR3 has 16 amino acids. The DNA of the CDR3 is TGTGCCAGCAGTCAGAGAGACACAGGGGGTGGTTCACCCCTCCACTTT. Encoded protein: CASSQRDTGGGSPLHF.

CDR3 residues: CASSGLAGVGETQYF. CDR3 DNA sequence: TGTGCCAGTAGTGGACTAGCGGGAGTTGGAGAGACCCAGTACTTC. The V call is TRBV19, the J call TRBJ2-5, with 13 bases lining up with TRBD2. Germline CDR1 is LNHDA and CDR2 is SQIVND (reference sequence). The J segment lost 4 bases and the V segment lost 5 bases, leaving 4 bases of the junction unmatched. The CDR3 covers 15 residues.

V and J are TRBV7-2 and TRBJ2-1; 7 bases are a match to TRBD2. Germline loops: CDR1 SGHTA, CDR2 FQGNSA. The CDR3 runs 16 residues. Trimming removed 2 bases from V and 9 bases from J; junction bases left unmatched: 13. CDR3 nucleotides: TGTGCCAGCAGCTTATCTGGGGGGGATTCGGCTCTTGAGCAGTTCTTC. It specifies CASSLSGGDSALEQFF. Together with reference TRBV7-2 and TRBJ2-1, the CDR3 gives the full variable domain: GAGVSQSPSNKVTEKGKDVELRCDPISGHTALYWYRQSLGQGLEFLIYFQGNSAPDKSGLPSDRFSAERTGGSVSTLTIQRTQQEDSAVYLCASSLSGGDSALEQFFGPGTRLTVL.

The chain links TRBV15 to TRBJ1-5; 7 nucleotides align to TRBD1. V shed 2 bases, J shed 2 bases, and the junction held 3 bases outside the gene matches. Per germline, CDR1 LNHNV and CDR2 YYDKDF (reference sequence). The CDR3 extends over 15 amino acids. The CDR3 sequence: CATSRPGQGNQPQHF. As DNA, the CDR3 is TGTGCCACCAGCAGACCTGGACAGGGCAATCAGCCCCAGCATTTT.

This rearrangement joins TRBV24-1 to TRBJ2-5, with D possibly TRBD2 on 5 matching bases. Trimming took 9 bases from V and 4 from J, leaving 23 bases between them. Germline CDR1 is KGHDR and CDR2 is SFDVKD. The CDR3 extends over 16 amino acids. CDR3 nucleotides: TGTGCCACCGAAGGCACAAAAAGGACGGGGATAGAGACCCAGTACTTC. Its translation: CATEGTKRTGIETQYF.

V usage is TRBV9 and J usage is TRBJ2-7; D might be TRBD1 (6 bases). The germline V gene encodes CDR1 SGDLS and CDR2 YYNGEE. Trimming stripped 4 bases from V and 5 bases from J, with 19 bases between. CDR3 length equals 15 residues. In nucleotides, the CDR3 is TGTGCCAGCAGCCGGACGTGGGGGCCCTGGGACGAGCAGTACTTC. Its translation: CASSRTWGPWDEQYF. Combining the CDR3 with reference TRBV9 and TRBJ2-7 gives the whole variable domain DSGVTQTPKHLITATGQRVTLRCSPRSGDLSVYWYQQSLDQGLQFLIQYYNGEERAKGNILERFSAQQFPDLHSELNLSSLELGDSALYFCASSRTWGPWDEQYFGPGTRLTVT.

V usage is TRBV28 and J usage is TRBJ1-2; perhaps TRBD1 as D (6 bases). Germline CDR1 reads MDHEN; CDR2 reads SYDVKM. This CDR3 comprises 14 residues. V was clipped by 4 bases and J by 4 bases, with 13 bases between them. The CDR3, as DNA: TGTGCCAGCAGTTCCACGGACAGACGCTATGGCTACACCTTC. Protein product: CASSSTDRRYGYTF.

This chain uses TRBV28 with TRBJ2-7; 8 nucleotides agree with TRBD2. Trimming removed 4 bases from V and 11 bases from J; junction bases left unmatched: 4. Germline V gives CDR1 MDHEN, CDR2 SYDVKM. The CDR3 contains 11 residues. The CDR3 DNA reads TGTGCCAGCAGTTCCGGACTAGCCGAGTACTTC. Protein sequence: CASSSGLAEYF. Supplemented by reference TRBV28 and TRBJ2-7, the full variable domain reads DVKVTQSSRYLVKRTGEKVFLECVQDMDHENMFWYRQDPGLGLRLIYFSYDVKMKEKGDIPEGYSVSREKKERFSLILESASTNQTSMYLCASSSGLAEYFGPGTRLTVT.

This rearrangement joins TRBV28 to TRBJ1-2; TRBD1 might be the D (5 bases). CDR1 and CDR2 (germline): MDHEN, SYDVKM. V lost 2 bases and J lost 7, with 14 bases in between. This CDR3 is built from 14 residues. CDR3 in DNA: TGTGCCAGCAGTTTACCCACGGGGCCCAGTGGCTACACCTTC. This encodes CASSLPTGPSGYTF.

The rearrangement joins TRBV20-1 to TRBJ2-4, with no clear D. There are 11 residues in the CDR3. The germline V gene encodes CDR1 DFQATT and CDR2 SNEGSKA (reference sequence). V lost 3 bases and J lost 5, with 5 bases in between. The CDR3 region has the DNA TGCAGTGCTAGTGGTGAAAACATTCAGTACTTC. Its translation is CSASGENIQYF.

This clone was recorded only once. The chain joins TRBV30 to TRBJ2-7; no clear D gene. The CDR3 has 12 residues. Trimming left V 2 bases short and J 2 bases short, with 7 bases between. Germline V gene data show CDR1 as GTSNPN and CDR2 as SVGIG (reference sequence). CDR3 residues: CAWSHGAYEQYF. The CDR3 coding sequence is TGTGCCTGGAGTCACGGTGCCTACGAGCAGTACTTC.

The gene calls are TRBV6-1 and TRBJ2-3; D possibly matches TRBD1 or TRBD2 (5 bases each). This CDR3 contains 12 residues. Germline CDR1 MNHNS, CDR2 SASEGT. The germline V and J ends were trimmed by 2 bases and 8 bases, with 8 bases remaining between them. In DNA form, the CDR3 reads TGTGCCAGCAGTGAATTGGGGGTTACGCAGTATTTT. Its translation: CASSELGVTQYF.

The chain recombines TRBV6-2 or TRBV6-3 with TRBJ1-2; TRBD1 matches 8 bases. Unmatched junction bases numbered 6, after V lost 5 bases and J lost 1 base. The CDR3 is 15 amino acids. The germline CDR1 and CDR2 sequences are MNHEY and SVGEGT. The CDR3 bases are TGTGCCAGCAGTCAACCGGGACAGGATAACTATGGCTACACCTTC. Protein product: CASSQPGQDNYGYTF.

CDR3 bases: TGTGCCTGGAGTGTTGAGGGGGTGAGAGAAAAACTGTTTTTT. It codes for CAWSVEGVREKLFF. The chain recombines TRBV30 with TRBJ1-4, with D maybe TRBD1 (6 bases). The CDR3 spans 14 residues. The V end was cut by 0 bases, the J end by 8 bases, with 13 bases between. Per the germline V gene, CDR1 is GTSNPN and CDR2 is SVGIG (reference sequence). Full variable domain (outside the CDR3, taken from reference TRBV30 and TRBJ1-4): SQTIHQWPATLVQPVGSPLSLECTVEGTSNPNLYWYRQAAGRGLQLLFYSVGIGQISSEVPQNLSASRPQDRQFILSSKKLLLSDSGFYLCAWSVEGVREKLFFGSGTQLSVL.

This chain connects TRBV4-3 to TRBJ2-7, with 8 nucleotides matching TRBD2. V shed 1 base and J 3 bases; nucleotides not matched to a gene: 5. The CDR3 length is 15 residues. In germline, CDR1 is LGHNA, CDR2 YSLEER. The CDR3 DNA is TGCGCCAGCAGCCAAGGTCGGGAGGGAATCTACGAGCAGTACTTC. Amino acids: CASSQGREGIYEQYF.